The entry below describes one T cell receptor beta chain. Its antigen is currently unknown. The assay was immunoSEQ multiplex PCR, and TCRdb's table has in-frame clones only and misses some. The table has more than 110,000 clones, 85% to 95% seen once. V was clipped by 9 bases and J by 0 bases, with 24 bases between them. The germline V gene encodes CDR1 MRHNA and CDR2 SNTAGT. The CDR3 totals 18 residues. These data originate in a study of T cell responses to AZD1222 COVID-19 vaccine. Study conclusions and caveats: Reportedly, nearly half of unique spike TCRs recognized epitopes outside B.1.351/B.1.1.7 mutations. Baseline seropositives among AZD1222 recipients totaled only five to seven. Spike regions recognized by vaccine-associated CD4 TCRs spanned the protein, led by 160-218 and 743-854.

This TCR was recovered from an adult in good health. Specimen: peripheral blood, collected on day 0 of AZD1222 vaccination. The rearrangement joins TRBV6-4 to TRBJ2-1, with D perhaps matching TRBD1 or TRBD2 (5 bases each). The CDR3 DNA reads TGTGCCAGTGCTGATACAGGTAGGGGTCGGGGCTCCTACAATGAGCAGTTCTTC. Translating gives CASADTGRGRGSYNEQFF.